A selection of T cell receptor beta chains follows, all from one sample in a study of OX40 agonist ivuxolimab in advanced cancers. Here immunoSEQ multiplex PCR was the method, and the copy in TCRdb shows in-frame clones only, minus some. Of tens of thousands of clones listed, around 84% are singletons. The sequenced sample was CD4+ or CD8+ T cells sorted from blood, obtained in a trial of the OX40 agonist ivuxolimab. These receptors were collected from an adult with an advanced solid tumor such as melanoma, head and neck, liver or kidney cancer. Each CDR3 is given with its conserved first and last residue. Each record gives: D gene, V gene, J gene, clone size, CDR3 DNA, CDR3 protein. A D gene is named only where the DNA matches it firmly. Not all rows give a size; the values are once, few, many and, for expanded clones, a class.

d_gene: TRBD1; v_gene: TRBV19; j_gene: TRBJ2-2; abundance: NA; CDR3nt: TGTGCCAGTAATAAAGGACAGGGCAACACCGGGGAGCTGTTTTTT; CDR3aa: CASNKGQGNTGELFF
d_gene: TRBD2; v_gene: TRBV5-1; j_gene: TRBJ2-5; abundance: NA; CDR3nt: TGCGCCAGTAACCCCGGGACTAGCGGGAGTAGAGAGACCCAGTACTTC; CDR3aa: CASNPGTSGSRETQYF
d_gene: NA; v_gene: TRBV6-1; j_gene: TRBJ2-1; abundance: NA; CDR3nt: TGTGCCAGCAGTGATTCGCCCCATTACAGGGAATACAATGAGCAGTTCTTC; CDR3aa: CASSDSPHYREYNEQFF
d_gene: NA; v_gene: TRBV6-4; j_gene: TRBJ1-1; abundance: once; CDR3nt: TGTGCCAGCAGCTTAACAGGGAACACTGAAGCTTTCTTT; CDR3aa: CASSLTGNTEAFF
d_gene: NA; v_gene: TRBV12-5; j_gene: TRBJ2-5; abundance: once; CDR3nt: TGTGCTAGTGGTTTGTCGTTAGGGGGAAGCCAAGAGACCCAGTACTTC; CDR3aa: CASGLSLGGSQETQYF
d_gene: NA; v_gene: TRBV6-6; j_gene: TRBJ1-1; abundance: NA; CDR3nt: TGTGCCAGCCCGGACACCCTAGCCAAGGAAGCTTTCTTT; CDR3aa: CASPDTLAKEAFF
d_gene: NA; v_gene: TRBV28; j_gene: TRBJ1-3; abundance: NA; CDR3nt: TGTGCCAGCAGCTCCCCCGGACAGGGAAACACCATATATTTT; CDR3aa: CASSSPGQGNTIYF
d_gene: TRBD1; v_gene: TRBV18; j_gene: TRBJ2-7; abundance: NA; CDR3nt: TGTGCCAGCTCGCTCGACAGGGGCGGCTACGAGCAGTACTTC; CDR3aa: CASSLDRGGYEQYF
d_gene: TRBD2; v_gene: TRBV29-1; j_gene: TRBJ2-5; abundance: NA; CDR3nt: TGCAGCGCTGTGGGGACTAGCGGTGCCAAGGCCCAGTACTTC; CDR3aa: CSAVGTSGAKAQYF
d_gene: NA; v_gene: TRBV11-2; j_gene: TRBJ1-3; abundance: few; CDR3nt: TGTGCCAGCAGCTCGGCAGGTGCAAACACCATATATTTT; CDR3aa: CASSSAGANTIYF
d_gene: TRBD1; v_gene: TRBV6-6; j_gene: TRBJ1-6; abundance: once; CDR3nt: TGTGCCAGCAGCACAGGGGGGTCCTATAATTCACCCCTCCACTTT; CDR3aa: CASSTGGSYNSPLHF
d_gene: NA; v_gene: TRBV9; j_gene: TRBJ2-3; abundance: NA; CDR3nt: TGTGCCAGCAGCGTAGCTCCCCAAGCGGCAGATACGCAGTATTTT; CDR3aa: CASSVAPQAADTQYF
d_gene: NA; v_gene: TRBV5-5; j_gene: TRBJ1-5; abundance: NA; CDR3nt: TGTGCCAGCAGCTTGGAGGGGTATAGCAATCAGCCCCAGCATTTT; CDR3aa: CASSLEGYSNQPQHF
d_gene: NA; v_gene: TRBV5-1; j_gene: TRBJ1-5; abundance: few; CDR3nt: TGCGCCAGCAGCCCGGACCCAAATAGCAATCAGCCCCAGCATTTT; CDR3aa: CASSPDPNSNQPQHF
d_gene: TRBD1; v_gene: TRBV6-4; j_gene: TRBJ1-2; abundance: NA; CDR3nt: TGTGCCAGCAGTCCCGGACAGGGGCCTAGCTATGGCTACACCTTC; CDR3aa: CASSPGQGPSYGYTF
d_gene: TRBD2; v_gene: TRBV6-1; j_gene: TRBJ2-1; abundance: few; CDR3nt: TGTGCCAGCAGGGGACTAAGGAGTGAGCAGTTCTTC; CDR3aa: CASRGLRSEQFF
d_gene: NA; v_gene: TRBV18; j_gene: TRBJ1-1; abundance: NA; CDR3nt: TGTGCCAGCTCACCGATCACTGAAGCTTTCTTT; CDR3aa: CASSPITEAFF
d_gene: TRBD1; v_gene: TRBV9; j_gene: TRBJ2-2; abundance: NA; CDR3nt: TGTGCCAGCAGCGTCGATCCAGGGGGCACCGGGGAGCTGTTTTTT; CDR3aa: CASSVDPGGTGELFF
d_gene: TRBD2; v_gene: TRBV10-2; j_gene: TRBJ2-3; abundance: NA; CDR3nt: TGCGCCAGCAGTGTTATACTAGCGGGATTCACAGATACGCAGTATTTT; CDR3aa: CASSVILAGFTDTQYF
d_gene: TRBD2; v_gene: TRBV28; j_gene: TRBJ2-5; abundance: NA; CDR3nt: TGTGCCAGCAGGTCCGGGACTAGGAGTCAAGAGACCCAGTACTTC; CDR3aa: CASRSGTRSQETQYF
d_gene: NA; v_gene: TRBV28; j_gene: TRBJ1-3; abundance: NA; CDR3nt: TGTGCCAGCAGTCCGTTGACAGGACTGGCCTCTGGAAACACCATATATTTT; CDR3aa: CASSPLTGLASGNTIYF
d_gene: NA; v_gene: TRBV4-1; j_gene: TRBJ1-6; abundance: NA; CDR3nt: TGCGCCAGCAGCCAGTTCGGACAGTGGATGAATTCACCCCTCCACTTT; CDR3aa: CASSQFGQWMNSPLHF
d_gene: NA; v_gene: TRBV5-1; j_gene: TRBJ2-7; abundance: NA; CDR3nt: TGCGCCAGCAGCTTGGACGTGTTCTACGAGCAGTACTTC; CDR3aa: CASSLDVFYEQYF
d_gene: TRBD1; v_gene: TRBV19; j_gene: TRBJ1-2; abundance: NA; CDR3nt: TGTGCCAGTAGTATTGGGACAGACATTAGCTACACCTTC; CDR3aa: CASSIGTDISYTF
d_gene: TRBD1; v_gene: TRBV6-5; j_gene: TRBJ1-4; abundance: NA; CDR3nt: TGTGCCAGCAGTAGGACAGGGGCTAATGAAAAACTGTTTTTT; CDR3aa: CASSRTGANEKLFF
d_gene: TRBD2; v_gene: TRBV7-3; j_gene: TRBJ2-5; abundance: NA; CDR3nt: TGTGCCAGCAGCTTAATGGGGACTAGCGGGAGTGAGACCCAGTACTTC; CDR3aa: CASSLMGTSGSETQYF
d_gene: TRBD1; v_gene: TRBV28; j_gene: TRBJ2-5; abundance: once; CDR3nt: TGTGCCAGCAGCGTCGGACAGGGGTGGGAGACCCAGTACTTC; CDR3aa: CASSVGQGWETQYF
d_gene: TRBD2; v_gene: TRBV7-6; j_gene: TRBJ2-2; abundance: NA; CDR3nt: TGTGCCAGCGCTAGCGGGGGGGCCACCGGGGAGCTGTTTTTT; CDR3aa: CASASGGATGELFF
d_gene: TRBD1; v_gene: TRBV2; j_gene: TRBJ1-3; abundance: NA; CDR3nt: TGTGCCAGCAGGACAGGGTTCTCTGGAAACACCATATATTTT; CDR3aa: CASRTGFSGNTIYF
d_gene: NA; v_gene: TRBV5-1; j_gene: TRBJ1-1; abundance: NA; CDR3nt: TGCGCCAGCAGCTCACAACCTAACACTGAAGCTTTCTTT; CDR3aa: CASSSQPNTEAFF
d_gene: NA; v_gene: TRBV9; j_gene: TRBJ2-3; abundance: NA; CDR3nt: TGTGCCAGCAGCGTCGAGATAGGACGGAGCACAGATACGCAGTATTTT; CDR3aa: CASSVEIGRSTDTQYF
d_gene: NA; v_gene: TRBV6-5; j_gene: TRBJ2-7; abundance: NA; CDR3nt: TGTGCCAGCAGTACAAGCCAGAACTCCTACGAGCAGTACTTC; CDR3aa: CASSTSQNSYEQYF
d_gene: TRBD1; v_gene: TRBV9; j_gene: TRBJ1-2; abundance: NA; CDR3nt: TGTGCCAGCAGCCCGGACAGGGGTGGGTATGGCTACACCTTC; CDR3aa: CASSPDRGGYGYTF
d_gene: TRBD1; v_gene: TRBV5-6; j_gene: TRBJ2-7; abundance: NA; CDR3nt: TGTGCCAGCAGCTTCCGGACAGGCCGCTACGAGCAGTACTTC; CDR3aa: CASSFRTGRYEQYF
d_gene: NA; v_gene: TRBV5-1; j_gene: TRBJ2-3; abundance: NA; CDR3nt: TGCGCCAGCAGCTTGGGTGCAGATACGCAGTATTTT; CDR3aa: CASSLGADTQYF
d_gene: TRBD2; v_gene: TRBV4-1; j_gene: TRBJ2-7; abundance: NA; CDR3nt: TGCGCCAGCAGCCGGGGGGGGGACGAGCAGTACTTC; CDR3aa: CASSRGGDEQYF
d_gene: NA; v_gene: TRBV19; j_gene: TRBJ2-1; abundance: NA; CDR3nt: TGTGCCAGTAGTAGGGGCGGTGAGCAGTTCTTC; CDR3aa: CASSRGGEQFF
d_gene: TRBD1; v_gene: TRBV4-1; j_gene: TRBJ2-7; abundance: once; CDR3nt: TGCGCCAGCAGCCAGCCGGGACAGGTGCCCTACGAGCAGTACTTC; CDR3aa: CASSQPGQVPYEQYF
d_gene: NA; v_gene: TRBV19; j_gene: TRBJ1-4; abundance: NA; CDR3nt: TGTGCCAGCTCCCTAAGGGCCTCGGGAACTAATGAAAAACTGTTTTTT; CDR3aa: CASSLRASGTNEKLFF
d_gene: NA; v_gene: TRBV11-2; j_gene: TRBJ2-1; abundance: NA; CDR3nt: TGTGCCAGCAGCTTAGATCTGGGGGCTAGCTCCTACAATGAGCAGTTCTTC; CDR3aa: CASSLDLGASSYNEQFF
d_gene: NA; v_gene: TRBV5-5; j_gene: TRBJ2-2; abundance: NA; CDR3nt: TGTGCCAGCAGCTACAATAGCGGTACCGGGGAGCTGTTTTTT; CDR3aa: CASSYNSGTGELFF
d_gene: NA; v_gene: TRBV2; j_gene: TRBJ2-7; abundance: once; CDR3nt: TGTGCCAGCAGTGAAGCTCTAAACCGGCGCTACGAGCAGTACTTC; CDR3aa: CASSEALNRRYEQYF
d_gene: NA; v_gene: TRBV5-1; j_gene: TRBJ1-3; abundance: NA; CDR3nt: TGCGCCAGCAGCTTGGAGGCAGCTGGAAACACCATATATTTT; CDR3aa: CASSLEAAGNTIYF
d_gene: NA; v_gene: TRBV5-1; j_gene: TRBJ1-3; abundance: NA; CDR3nt: TGCGCCAGCAGCTTGGGGAGGGCATCTGGAAACACCATATATTTT; CDR3aa: CASSLGRASGNTIYF
d_gene: TRBD2; v_gene: TRBV5-5; j_gene: TRBJ2-2; abundance: NA; CDR3nt: TGTGCCAGCAGCTTGCGAGCGGGGGCGAACACCGGGGAGCTGTTTTTT; CDR3aa: CASSLRAGANTGELFF
d_gene: TRBD2; v_gene: TRBV6-5; j_gene: TRBJ2-3; abundance: NA; CDR3nt: TGTGCCAGCAGTTCCGCGGGGAGCGGGGGGGCAGATACGCAGTATTTT; CDR3aa: CASSSAGSGGADTQYF
d_gene: TRBD2; v_gene: TRBV7-2; j_gene: TRBJ2-1; abundance: NA; CDR3nt: TGTGCCAGCACCCAAGCGGGACTAGCGGGAGTTGATGAGCAGTTCTTC; CDR3aa: CASTQAGLAGVDEQFF
d_gene: NA; v_gene: TRBV9; j_gene: TRBJ2-7; abundance: NA; CDR3nt: TGTGCCAGCAGCCCCCGGGACACATCCTACGAGCAGTACTTC; CDR3aa: CASSPRDTSYEQYF
d_gene: TRBD1; v_gene: TRBV6-1; j_gene: TRBJ1-5; abundance: NA; CDR3nt: TGTGCCAGCAGTGAACAGGGGGAGGATCAGCCCCAGCATTTT; CDR3aa: CASSEQGEDQPQHF
d_gene: TRBD1; v_gene: TRBV9; j_gene: TRBJ2-1; abundance: NA; CDR3nt: TGTGCCAGCAGCCCACAGGGGAATGAGCAGTTCTTC; CDR3aa: CASSPQGNEQFF
d_gene: TRBD2; v_gene: TRBV9; j_gene: TRBJ2-7; abundance: NA; CDR3nt: TGTGCCAGCAGCCGGGGACTAGCGGAAGGCTCCTACGAGCAGTACTTC; CDR3aa: CASSRGLAEGSYEQYF
d_gene: NA; v_gene: TRBV2; j_gene: TRBJ1-3; abundance: NA; CDR3nt: TGTGCCAGCAGTGAACAGGGGTCGTCTGGAAACACCATATATTTT; CDR3aa: CASSEQGSSGNTIYF
d_gene: NA; v_gene: TRBV11-2; j_gene: TRBJ2-2; abundance: once; CDR3nt: TGTGCCAGCAGCTTAGATGGACCCGGGGAGCTGTTTTTT; CDR3aa: CASSLDGPGELFF